One sample yielded the 26 T cell receptor beta chains listed below, sequenced in a study of OX40 agonist ivuxolimab in advanced cancers. Library preparation used the immunoSEQ multiplex PCR assay. As stored in TCRdb, this immuneACCESS dataset retains in-frame rearrangements with V and J assigned. A fraction of the clones does not appear; measured against another copy, unresolved V genes explain less than half of the discrepancy, and the remainder lacks a known reason. Counted in this sample were fewer than 80,000 clones; 70% to 90% of them appeared once. Of the sample, approximately 0.73% is held by the ten largest clones. The specimen comprised CD4+ or CD8+ T cells sorted from blood, sampled in a trial of the OX40 agonist ivuxolimab. The receptors shown here come from an adult with an advanced solid tumor such as melanoma, head and neck, liver or kidney cancer.

This rearrangement joins TRBV21-1 to TRBJ2-3; the D segment call TRBD1 is taken from the table without a DNA check. TRBV21-1 is a known pseudogene. The CDR3 has 19 residues. CDR3 sequence: CASSKPGEPSSLGTDTQYF. The CDR3 DNA sequence: TGTGCCAGCAGCAAACCAGGGGAGCCTAGCTCCCTGGGCACAGATACGCAGTATTTT.

J is TRBJ2-2 and V is TRBV5-1, with 9 bases matching TRBD1. The CDR3 contains 15 residues. CDR1 is SGHRS and CDR2 is YFSETQ in the germline V gene. With 6 bases clipped from V and 4 bases from J, the junction kept 7 bases outside the gene matches. CDR3 DNA: TGCGCCAGCACCCGGGACAGGGTTAGCACCGGGGAGCTGTTTTTT. This sequence encodes CASTRDRVSTGELFF.

The gene calls are TRBV7-2 and TRBJ2-7; 10 bases map to TRBD2. The V gene's germline CDR1 is SGHTA and CDR2 FQGNSA. This CDR3 has 15 amino acids. J gave up 2 bases and V 5 bases, and 6 bases lay outside the gene matches. CDR3 region: CASSLGLAATYEQYF. Written as DNA, the CDR3 is TGTGCCAGCAGCCTCGGACTAGCGGCTACCTACGAGCAGTACTTC.

The genes are TRBV7-7 and TRBJ2-5, with 7 bases that match TRBD2. Germline lookup yields CDR1 SSHAT and CDR2 FNYEAQ (reference sequence). J lost 3 bases, V lost 5 bases, and 9 bases had no gene match. The CDR3 is 15 amino acids. The CDR3 sequence: CASSVAGTTKETQYF. As DNA, the CDR3 is TGTGCCAGCAGCGTTGCCGGGACTACCAAAGAGACCCAGTACTTC.

The chain joins TRBV7-2 to TRBJ2-1; 7 bases are a match to TRBD2. The CDR3 length is 13 residues. After removal of 0 bases from V and 8 bases from J, the junction contained 1 base not matched to a gene. In germline, CDR1 is SGHTA, CDR2 FQGNSA. CDR3 loop: CASSLATSYEQFF. For the CDR3, the DNA is TGTGCCAGCAGCTTAGCGACTAGCTATGAGCAGTTCTTC. The complete variable domain, with remaining parts taken from reference TRBV7-2 and TRBJ2-1, reads GAGVSQSPSNKVTEKGKDVELRCDPISGHTALYWYRQSLGQGLEFLIYFQGNSAPDKSGLPSDRFSAERTGGSVSTLTIQRTQQEDSAVYLCASSLATSYEQFFGPGTRLTVL.

The genes are TRBV19 and TRBJ1-6; TRBD1 agrees at 7 bases. With 7 bases clipped from V and 6 bases from J, the junction kept 9 bases outside the gene matches. The CDR3 spans 15 residues. Germline loops: CDR1 LNHDA, CDR2 SQIVND (reference sequence). The CDR3 reads CASKVRQGGNSPLHF. DNA of the CDR3: TGTGCCAGTAAGGTCAGGCAGGGGGGTAATTCACCCCTCCACTTT.

This clone was found a few times. This CDR3 is CASSGVLTTDTQYF. Here the CDR3 DNA reads TGTGCCAGCAGTGGTGTACTCACCACAGATACGCAGTATTTT. The rearrangement uses TRBV2 and TRBJ2-3; unclear D gene. The CDR3 spans 14 residues. V gave up 4 bases and J gave up 2 bases, with 10 bases separating them. Per germline, CDR1 SNHLY and CDR2 FYNNEI.

V gene TRBV18 combines with J gene TRBJ2-5; D is ambiguous. Looked up from germline, CDR1 is KGHSH and CDR2 is LQKENI. The V end was cut by 3 bases, the J end by 2 bases, with 4 bases between. The CDR3 length is 12 residues. CDR3 amino acids: CASSPGQETQYF. In nucleotides, the CDR3 is TGTGCCAGCTCACCTGGTCAAGAGACCCAGTACTTC.

V gene TRBV10-2 combines with J gene TRBJ2-1, with TRBD2 matching over 15 bases. Germline V gene data show CDR1 as WSHSY and CDR2 as SAAADI. V trimming: 9 bases; J trimming: 7 bases; junction bases outside the gene matches: 1. This CDR3 is built from 13 residues. CDR3 nucleotides: TGCGCCAGTGGACTAGCGGGAGGGAATGAGCAGTTCTTC. It yields the protein CASGLAGGNEQFF.

This chain uses TRBV2 with TRBJ2-4; TRBD1 is a possible D gene (5 bases). Per the germline V gene, CDR1 is SNHLY and CDR2 is FYNNEI. Trimming removed 4 bases from V and 0 bases from J, with 7 bases in between. This CDR3 is 14 amino acids long. CDR3 region: CASSVGVAKNIQYF. CDR3 in DNA: TGTGCCAGCAGTGTAGGGGTAGCCAAAAACATTCAGTACTTC.

The chain links TRBV15 to TRBJ2-3; 9 nucleotides match TRBD2. There are 16 residues in the CDR3. Trimming took 6 bases from V and 2 from J; bases not matched to a gene: 9. Germline CDR1 and CDR2: LNHNV and YYDKDF (reference sequence). The CDR3 spells CATSIFSGGLTDTQYF. The CDR3 coding sequence is TGTGCCACCAGTATTTTTAGCGGGGGTCTCACAGATACGCAGTATTTT.

This chain uses TRBV5-1 with TRBJ1-2; D is unclear. Germline V gene lookup returns CDR1 SGHRS and CDR2 YFSETQ. This CDR3 has 13 amino acids. Trimming took off 0 bases at V and 4 bases at J, with 7 bases between the two ends. CDR3 DNA sequence: TGCGCCAGCAGCTTGGCCGCAACCTATGGCTACACCTTC. Translated, it gives CASSLAATYGYTF. The variable domain in full, completed from reference TRBV5-1 and TRBJ1-2, reads KAGVTQTPRYLIKTRGQQVTLSCSPISGHRSVSWYQQTPGQGLQFLFEYFSETQRNKGNFPGRFSGRQFSNSRSEMNVSTLELGDSALYLCASSLAATYGYTFGSGTRLTVV.

The CDR3 region is CAWSVETGGLQPQHF. The CDR3 region has the DNA TGTGCCTGGAGTGTAGAGACAGGGGGTCTTCAGCCCCAGCATTTT. The chain is built from TRBV30 and TRBJ1-5, with 9 positions matching TRBD1. Germline trimming cut 0 bases from V and 6 bases from J; bases unmatched to any gene: 6. Germline CDR1 reads GTSNPN; CDR2 reads SVGIG (reference sequence). The CDR3 runs to 15 residues.

The V call is TRBV6-6, the J call TRBJ2-3; D possibly corresponds to TRBD2 (5 bases). Germline V gene data show CDR1 as MNHNY and CDR2 as SVGAGI (reference sequence). The CDR3 has 16 amino acids. V lost 2 bases and J 0 bases, leaving 12 bases between the germline ends. CDR3 sequence: CASSYAADSSTDTQYF. As DNA, the CDR3 is TGTGCCAGCAGTTACGCGGCGGACTCTAGCACAGATACGCAGTATTTT.

The chain combines TRBV6-1 with TRBJ1-5; no firm D call. CDR1 and CDR2 (germline): MNHNS, SASEGT. The ends were cut back, 1 base at V and 12 bases at J, with 7 bases in the middle. There are 11 residues in the CDR3. CDR3 region: CASSEDSNQHF. Here the CDR3 DNA reads TGTGCCAGCAGTGAAGACAGTAACCAGCATTTT.

J is TRBJ2-7 and V is TRBV5-1; D is tentatively TRBD1 or TRBD2 (5 bases each). CDR1 SGHRS and CDR2 YFSETQ come from the germline V gene. The CDR3 length is 14 residues. Trimming shortened V by 0 bases and J by 6 bases, and 13 bases separated the two germline ends. The CDR3 sequence: CASSLEEGSGEQYF. The CDR3 DNA is TGCGCCAGCAGCTTGGAAGAGGGGTCAGGCGAGCAGTACTTC.

The genes are TRBV6-6 and TRBJ1-4; 10 nucleotides match TRBD1. Germline V gene data show CDR1 as MNHNY and CDR2 as SVGAGI (reference sequence). After removal of 6 bases from V and 6 bases from J, the junction contained 7 bases not matched to a gene. The CDR3 totals 15 residues. The CDR3 spells CASSLDRGNYEKLFF. CDR3 DNA: TGTGCCAGCAGCCTGGACAGGGGGAATTATGAAAAACTGTTTTTT.

The chain joins TRBV5-1 to TRBJ1-2; D gene uncertain. There are 16 residues in the CDR3. Germline lookup yields CDR1 SGHRS and CDR2 YFSETQ. V gave up 0 bases and J gave up 4 bases, with 16 bases separating them. The CDR3 bases are TGCGCCAGCAGCTTGGCCACCGGGGAGGACGGCTATGGCTACACCTTC. Translation: CASSLATGEDGYGYTF.

The V and J genes are TRBV27 and TRBJ1-6, with 8 bases matching TRBD1. Germline lookup yields CDR1 MNHEY and CDR2 SMNVEV (reference sequence). The CDR3 extends over 18 amino acids. The V segment lost 6 bases and the J segment 3 bases; nucleotides outside the gene matches: 13. The CDR3 DNA follows: TGTGCCAGCAGCTCTACCCGGACAGGGAGTTACTATAATTCACCCCTCCACTTT. Protein sequence: CASSSTRTGSYYNSPLHF.

The V gene is TRBV4-3, the J gene TRBJ2-7; no clear D gene. This CDR3 is 16 amino acids long. Germline assignment: CDR1 LGHNA and CDR2 YSLEER. V was shortened by 0 bases and J by 0 bases, with 12 bases between the two germline ends. The CDR3 here is CASSQERSVRSYEQYF. CDR3 DNA sequence: TGCGCCAGCAGCCAAGAGAGGTCGGTCCGCTCCTACGAGCAGTACTTC.

The chain carries TRBV28 and TRBJ1-4; no clear D. The length of the CDR3 is 14 residues. Trimming shortened V by 3 bases and J by 8 bases, and 13 bases separated the two germline ends. Germline assignment: CDR1 MDHEN and CDR2 SYDVKM. In nucleotides, the CDR3 is TGTGCCAGCAGTTTTGGACCGCAACCAGAAAAACTGTTTTTT. Its protein is CASSFGPQPEKLFF.

The CDR3 protein is CASSFWTASGRNIQYF. CDR3 coding DNA: TGTGCCAGCAGTTTCTGGACCGCCTCAGGGCGAAACATTCAGTACTTC. V gene TRBV27 combines with J gene TRBJ2-4; D is possibly TRBD1 (5 bases). V lost 3 bases, J lost 6 bases, and 18 bases lay in between. Germline-derived CDR1 and CDR2 are MNHEY and SMNVEV (reference sequence). The CDR3 length is 16 residues.

The V and J genes are TRBV10-3 and TRBJ2-7, with D maybe TRBD2 (6 bases). V was shortened by 2 bases and J by 5 bases, with 16 bases between the two germline ends. Germline CDR1 and CDR2: ENHRY and SYGVKD. This CDR3 spans 15 amino acids. The CDR3 is CAISEPGLRGNEQYF. CDR3 in DNA: TGTGCCATCAGTGAGCCTGGACTCCGGGGGAACGAGCAGTACTTC.

The genes are TRBV28 and TRBJ2-7, with D perhaps TRBD1 or TRBD2 (5 bases each). CDR1 is MDHEN and CDR2 is SYDVKM in the germline V gene. The CDR3 covers 13 residues. Trimming took 2 bases from V and 2 from J, leaving 7 bases between them. CDR3 sequence (DNA): TGTGCCAGCAGTTTAGAGGGGCCCTACGAGCAGTACTTC. It is translated as CASSLEGPYEQYF.

The genes are TRBV6-1 and TRBJ2-2; D unresolved. Trimming shortened V by 5 bases and J by 7 bases, and 11 bases separated the two germline ends. Germline V gene sequence: CDR1 MNHNS, CDR2 SASEGT. CDR3 length: 13 residues. CDR3 in DNA: TGTGCCAGCAGTCGGAACTACGTCGGGGAGCTGTTTTTT. This encodes CASSRNYVGELFF.

In its sample, this clone was seen once. CDR3 DNA: TGCGCCACCACAGGGGGTGAGGGAGATACGCAGTATTTT. Protein sequence: CATTGGEGDTQYF. The chain combines TRBV5-1 with TRBJ2-3; the match to TRBD1 covers 8 bases. J was trimmed by 5 bases and V by 9 bases; bases with no gene match: 8. CDR3 length: 13 residues. CDR1 and CDR2 (germline): SGHRS, YFSETQ. The entire variable domain, with the rest obtained from reference TRBV5-1 and TRBJ2-3, is as follows: KAGVTQTPRYLIKTRGQQVTLSCSPISGHRSVSWYQQTPGQGLQFLFEYFSETQRNKGNFPGRFSGRQFSNSRSEMNVSTLELGDSALYLCATTGGEGDTQYFGPGTRLTVL.